This T cell receptor (beta chain) comes out of a study of OX40 agonist ivuxolimab in advanced cancers. In the study overall: While on treatment, patients had intravenous ivuxolimab at 0.01 to 10 mg/kg every 2 weeks.

Study findings and constraints: At 0.1 to 3.0 mg/kg and by week 6, CD4+ and CD8+ T cells in the blood had expanded clonally. Antigen specificity of clonally expanded peripheral T cells was not established. Certain nonresponding patients likewise had low normalized T-cell clonal expansion.

A remark on this clone: Antigen: not known.

Here immunoSEQ multiplex PCR was the method, and the copy in TCRdb shows in-frame clones only, minus some. This sample has 60,000 to 75,000 clones; approximately 90% occur once, and the top ten carry less than 15%. The CDR3 consists of 16 residues. In germline, CDR1 is SGHTA, CDR2 FQGNSA. V lost 3 bases and J lost 5; bases outside the gene matches: 11. The source of this sequence is an adult with an advanced solid tumor such as melanoma, head and neck, liver or kidney cancer. The chain joins TRBV7-2 to TRBJ2-5; 8 nucleotides match TRBD2. Sequencing used CD4+ or CD8+ T cells sorted from blood, obtained in a trial of the OX40 agonist ivuxolimab. The CDR3 coding sequence is TGTGCCAGCAGCTTCCCCATCAGCGGGAGCGGTGAGACCCAGTACTTC. It codes for CASSFPISGSGETQYF.